Listed here is a single TCR beta chain. Donors ranged from about 6 to 95 years old and were healthy Caucasians in Russia. Germline CDR1 is SGHKS and CDR2 is YYEKEE (reference sequence). V was trimmed by 5 bases and J by 0 bases, leaving 15 bases between them. The CDR3 is 16 amino acids. A sample-barcoded 5' primer and a J-beta primer mix were used in a second PCR of roughly 6 to 11 cycles. Each TCR beta cDNA got a 12-nucleotide random molecular identifier. MiXCR, run by TCRdb on the 5' RACE reads, gives a single entry per CDR3 protein. This table holds about 1.5 million distinct CDR3 sequences, 35% to 45% found once. This specimen belongs to a study of blood T cells in healthy people across ages.

J is TRBJ2-1 and V is TRBV5-5; D possibly corresponds to TRBD1 (6 bases). The specimen sequenced was blood. The receptor was derived from a young woman in good health. CDR3 amino acids: CASSRDTGYSYNEQFF. CDR3 nucleotide sequence: TGTGCCAGCAGTCGGGACACAGGGTACTCCTACAATGAGCAGTTCTTC.